These T cell receptor beta chains were read from a single sample in a study of blood T cell repertoires in COVID-19. The assay was immunoSEQ multiplex PCR, and TCRdb's table has in-frame clones only and misses some. This sample carries 350,000 or so clones, about 90% of them seen once, and the ten largest clones take about 10%. The sequenced sample was peripheral blood. Source of these receptors: a woman in her 30s with COVID-19, enrolled during active disease. Both conserved end residues are part of each CDR3. A D gene is named only where the DNA matches it firmly. The listing skips clone size in some rows; elsewhere it reads once, few, many or a size class.

>.|TRBJ1-4|TRBV27|.
CASRAGGKLFF
TGTGCCAGCAGGGCGGGGGGAAAACTGTTTTTT
>few|TRBJ1-3|TRBV6-5|.
CAGWGGNTIYF
TGTGCCGGATGGGGGGGGAACACCATATATTTT
>.|TRBJ2-7|TRBV6-5|.
CASSPRGLPYEQYF
TGTGCCAGCAGTCCCCGGGGACTGCCCTACGAGCAGTACTTC
>.|TRBJ2-7|TRBV27|TRBD1
CASSWTGASYEQYF
TGTGCCAGCAGCTGGACAGGGGCCTCCTACGAGCAGTACTTC
>.|TRBJ1-2|TRBV7-9|TRBD1
CASSLTPGQNYGYTF
TGTGCCAGCAGCTTAACTCCGGGACAGAACTATGGCTACACCTTC
>.|TRBJ2-7|TRBV18|.
CASSPGQYEQYF
TGTGCCAGCTCACCTGGACAGTACGAGCAGTACTTC
>.|TRBJ2-1|TRBV7-8|TRBD2
CASSSRRPGLAGENEQFF
TGTGCCAGCAGCTCACGCCGACCGGGACTAGCGGGAGAGAATGAGCAGTTCTTC
>.|TRBJ1-3|TRBV28|.
CASKPGGGAGNTIYF
TGTGCCAGCAAACCGGGGGGGGGAGCTGGAAACACCATATATTTT
>.|TRBJ1-1|TRBV30|.
CAWSVRRISEAFF
TGTGCCTGGAGTGTACGGAGGATATCTGAAGCTTTCTTT
>once|TRBJ2-3|TRBV6-4|.
CASSDWPLALGQYF
TGTGCCAGCAGTGACTGGCCTTTAGCGTTGGGGCAGTATTTT
>.|TRBJ2-1|TRBV11-2|.
CASSFLQNNEQFF
TGTGCCAGCAGCTTCCTTCAGAACAATGAGCAGTTCTTC
>.|TRBJ2-5|TRBV5-1|TRBD1
CASSRWGTAQETQYF
TGCGCCAGCAGTCGATGGGGGACAGCACAAGAGACCCAGTACTTC
>.|TRBJ1-1|TRBV4-2|TRBD1
CASSRARTGDRTEAFF
TGTGCCAGCAGCCGAGCGAGGACAGGGGACAGAACTGAAGCTTTCTTT
>.|TRBJ2-2|TRBV5-6|.
CASSLLTTNTGELFF
TGTGCCAGCAGCCTCCTCACTACGAACACCGGGGAGCTGTTTTTT
>.|TRBJ1-5|TRBV5-6|.
CASSLGQSWQPQHF
TGTGCCAGCAGCTTAGGACAGTCCTGGCAGCCCCAGCATTTT
>.|TRBJ1-1|TRBV10-3|.
CAISEGGVTEAFF
TGTGCCATCAGTGAAGGAGGTGTTACTGAAGCTTTCTTT
>.|TRBJ2-3|TRBV5-1|TRBD1
CASSPPTGNTDTQYF
TGCGCCAGCAGCCCGCCGACAGGGAACACAGATACGCAGTATTTT
>.|TRBJ2-7|TRBV23-1|.
CASSQPTCYSYEQYF
TGCGCCAGCAGTCAACCGACTTGCTACTCCTACGAGCAGTACTTC
>.|TRBJ1-2|TRBV28|.
CASSLDGGRVGYTF
TGTGCCAGCAGTTTGGATGGAGGGCGGGTTGGCTACACCTTC
>.|TRBJ2-7|TRBV10-1|TRBD2
CASSELTSGREQYF
TGCGCCAGCAGTGAGCTGACTAGCGGGCGCGAGCAGTACTTC
>few|TRBJ2-7|TRBV25-1|TRBD2
CASASLGLAGTSEQYF
TGTGCCAGCGCGTCCCTGGGACTAGCGGGGACCTCTGAGCAGTACTTC
>.|TRBJ2-1|TRBV12-3/TRBV12-4|.
CASSRQNNNEQFF
TGTGCCAGCAGTCGACAAAACAACAATGAGCAGTTCTTC
>.|TRBJ1-3|TRBV7-8|.
CASSLALSSGNTIYF
TGTGCCAGCAGCTTAGCGCTGAGCTCTGGAAACACCATATATTTT
>.|TRBJ2-1|TRBV29-1|.
CSVEELGVHNEQFF
TGCAGCGTTGAAGAATTGGGCGTCCACAATGAGCAGTTCTTC
>once|TRBJ1-1|TRBV23-1|.
CASSHPRENTEAFF
TGCGCCAGCAGTCATCCCCGGGAGAACACTGAAGCTTTCTTT
>.|TRBJ2-3|TRBV19|TRBD1
CATGQGGSADTQYF
TGTGCCACCGGACAGGGGGGTAGTGCAGATACGCAGTATTTT
>.|TRBJ2-7|TRBV29-1|.
CSVAGGAEQYF
TGCAGCGTTGCGGGCGGGGCCGAGCAGTACTTC
>.|TRBJ2-1|TRBV21-1|.
CASSKSGSKLGNEQFF
TGTGCCAGCAGTAAAAGCGGGAGTAAGTTGGGGAATGAGCAGTTCTTC
>few|TRBJ2-1|TRBV28|.
CASGDSYNEQFF
TGTGCCAGCGGAGACTCCTACAATGAGCAGTTCTTC
>.|TRBJ2-3|TRBV2|.
CASSGQATTDTQYF
TGTGCCAGCAGTGGACAGGCTACCACAGATACGCAGTATTTT
>.|TRBJ1-6|TRBV30|.
CAWTQREISPLHF
TGTGCCTGGACGCAACGGGAAATTTCACCCCTCCACTTT
>.|TRBJ1-6|TRBV5-4|TRBD1
CASSRDRADSPLHF
TGTGCCAGCAGCCGGGACAGGGCGGATTCACCCCTCCACTTT
>.|TRBJ1-1|TRBV5-6|.
CASSAVTRADWPFF
TGTGCCAGCAGCGCCGTGACTAGGGCCGACTGGCCTTTCTTT
>.|TRBJ2-4|TRBV29-1|.
CSVAEGAKNIQYF
TGCAGCGTTGCGGAGGGGGCCAAAAACATTCAGTACTTC
>.|TRBJ1-1|TRBV5-1|TRBD1
CASSPGQGGTEAFF
TGCGCCAGCAGCCCTGGACAGGGGGGGACTGAAGCTTTCTTT
>.|TRBJ2-5|TRBV5-1|TRBD2
CASSLVPSGQETQYF
TGCGCCAGCAGCTTGGTACCTAGCGGCCAAGAGACCCAGTACTTC
>.|TRBJ1-5|TRBV5-8|TRBD1
CASRMTGWVNQPQHF
TGTGCCAGCAGGATGACAGGGTGGGTAAATCAGCCCCAGCATTTT
>.|TRBJ2-1|TRBV19|TRBD2
CASNSLAGHFNEQFF
TGTGCCAGTAATTCACTAGCGGGACACTTCAATGAGCAGTTCTTC
>.|TRBJ2-7|TRBV28|TRBD2
CASRPTSGFYEQYF
TGTGCCAGCAGGCCTACTAGCGGTTTTTACGAGCAGTACTTC
>.|TRBJ2-5|TRBV4-3|.
CASSQDWLPRETQYF
TGCGCCAGCAGCCAAGACTGGCTGCCGAGGGAGACCCAGTACTTC
>.|TRBJ1-2|TRBV30|TRBD1
CAWTGDRGGGYTF
TGTGCCTGGACGGGCGACAGGGGCGGGGGCTACACCTTC
>.|TRBJ2-1|TRBV6-1|TRBD2
CASSEPWTSDEQFF
TGTGCCAGCAGTGAACCCTGGACTAGCGATGAGCAGTTCTTC
>.|TRBJ1-5|TRBV29-1|TRBD1
CSVAQGVQPQHF
TGCAGCGTTGCACAGGGGGTTCAGCCCCAGCATTTT
>.|TRBJ1-4|TRBV5-4|.
CASSFTGIGEKLFF
TGTGCCAGCAGCTTCACAGGGATTGGCGAAAAACTGTTTTTT
>.|TRBJ1-4|TRBV4-1|.
CASSQDVAGHGKLFF
TGCGCCAGCAGCCAAGATGTCGCGGGTCATGGAAAACTGTTTTTT
>.|TRBJ1-1|TRBV5-1|.
CASSPGMNTEAFF
TGCGCCAGCAGCCCGGGGATGAACACTGAAGCTTTCTTT
>.|TRBJ2-7|TRBV21-1|.
CASSKGRYEQYF
TGTGCCAGCAGCAAAGGCCGGTACGAGCAGTACTTC
>.|TRBJ1-1|TRBV28|.
CASSFAGSTEAFF
TGTGCCAGCAGCTTCGCAGGTAGCACTGAAGCTTTCTTT
>.|TRBJ1-4|TRBV19|TRBD1
CASSMEGQGWEKLFF
TGTGCCAGTAGTATGGAGGGACAGGGATGGGAAAAACTGTTTTTT
>.|TRBJ2-1|TRBV19|TRBD2
CASSPLGTSGSDEQFF
TGTGCCAGTAGTCCGTTAGGGACTAGCGGGAGTGATGAGCAGTTCTTC
>.|TRBJ2-5|TRBV2|.
CASRGRGTQYF
TGTGCCAGCAGGGGTAGGGGGACCCAGTACTTC
>.|TRBJ2-6|TRBV19|.
CASSVRQPQGANVLTF
TGTGCCAGTAGTGTAAGACAGCCTCAGGGGGCCAACGTCCTGACTTTC
>.|TRBJ1-2|TRBV3-1/TRBV3-2|.
CASSQVRPGPYREGKGYTF
TGTGCCAGCAGCCAAGTCCGGCCGGGCCCCTACAGGGAGGGGAAGGGCTACACCTTC
>.|TRBJ2-4|TRBV6-5|TRBD2
CASSPGTSKNIQYF
TGTGCCAGCAGTCCCGGGACTAGCAAAAACATTCAGTACTTC
>.|TRBJ2-7|TRBV5-1|.
CASSLGAEQYF
TGCGCCAGCAGCTTGGGAGCCGAGCAGTACTTC
>.|TRBJ1-1|TRBV5-4|TRBD1
CASSFPTGGAAEAFF
TGTGCCAGCAGCTTCCCGACAGGGGGCGCGGCTGAAGCTTTCTTT
>.|TRBJ2-2|TRBV2|.
CASKELAPNTGELFF
TGTGCCAGCAAGGAATTAGCACCGAACACCGGGGAGCTGTTTTTT
>.|TRBJ1-2|TRBV6-1|TRBD1
CASSGSGTGNGYTF
TGTGCCAGCAGTGGATCCGGGACAGGGAATGGCTACACCTTC
>once|TRBJ1-5|TRBV18|TRBD1
CASSAAGTGWQPQHF
TGTGCCAGCTCAGCCGCCGGGACAGGGTGGCAGCCCCAGCATTTT